The sequence of this T cell receptor beta chain was determined in a study of identifying expanded T cells in peripheral blood. Concerning this clone: Antigen unknown.

Measured with immunoSEQ multiplex PCR; TCRdb has only the in-frame clones, and not every one. The sample has more than 85,000 clones, approximately 88% seen once. Study outcomes and limitations: Differentially abundant clones: roughly 1.2 between replicates, just under 17 at around 14 days, under 25 at four.

Germline lookup yields CDR1 SGDLS and CDR2 YYNGEE. The CDR3 extends over 11 amino acids. Trimming shortened V by 2 bases and J by 5 bases, and 3 bases separated the two germline ends. The origin of this receptor is a person aged 18 to 69 in good health. The material sequenced was blood. The chain has TRBV9 and TRBJ2-3, with D unresolved. The CDR3 nucleotides read TGTGCCAGCAGCGTGAGAGATACGCAGTATTTT. It is translated as CASSVRDTQYF.